This TCR beta chain appears in the sequencing data of a study of OX40 agonist ivuxolimab in advanced cancers. General study results and limits: Low clonal expansion, among the lowest seen, marked partial responders at 0.1-3.0 mg/kg. The study observed clonal expansion of CD4+ and CD8+ blood T cells by week 6 at 0.1 to 3.0 mg/kg.

Assay used: immunoSEQ multiplex PCR; TCRdb lists only in-frame clones, some missing. The sample contains about 61,000 clones, 80% to 95% of which appear only once. This clone has just a few counts. The target antigen is unknown. The CDR3 covers 15 residues. With 7 bases removed from V and 2 bases from J, the gap between germline ends came to 12 bases. Germline loops: CDR1 LNHDA, CDR2 SQIVND (reference sequence). The specimen comprised CD4+ or CD8+ T cells sorted from blood, sampled in a trial of the OX40 agonist ivuxolimab. This TCR came from an adult with an advanced solid tumor such as melanoma, head and neck, liver or kidney cancer. The chain links TRBV19 to TRBJ1-6; perhaps TRBD1 as D (5 bases). This CDR3 reads CASKEGTTYNSPLHF. In nucleotides, the CDR3 is TGTGCCAGTAAAGAGGGGACGACCTATAATTCACCCCTCCACTTT.